This is a list of T cell receptor beta chains from one sample in a study of T cell changes during pregnancy in multiple sclerosis. The data were produced by immunoSEQ multiplex PCR, yet TCRdb's version contains in-frame clones alone and is incomplete. The top ten hold 0.25% of the sample, which has roughly 50,000 clones, approximately 92% seen once. The source material was CD4+ T cells from peripheral blood mononuclear cells, sampled in the third trimester of pregnancy. The receptors derive from a female donor with multiple sclerosis, enrolled in a pregnancy study. The conserved cysteine and the conserved F or W are not part of the CDR3 here. A D gene is named only where the DNA matches it firmly.

j_call | v_call | d_call | cdr3_aa
TRBJ1-1 | TRBV28 | . | ASRDGGARTEAF
TRBJ2-6 | TRBV11-3 | TRBD1 | ASSSPPGQGAPGANVLT
TRBJ2-7 | TRBV6-1 | . | ASSGRQAHYEQY
TRBJ2-1 | TRBV4-1 | . | ASSQEEIPDNEQF
TRBJ1-6 | TRBV6-1 | TRBD1 | ASSEALWGTGSSPLH
TRBJ1-4 | TRBV29-1 | . | SVAGSTGEKLF
TRBJ1-5 | TRBV9 | . | ASSAGVGRNQPQH
TRBJ2-7 | TRBV7-9 | TRBD2 | ASSLAVAGADEQY
TRBJ2-1 | TRBV5-1 | TRBD2 | ASSLASSTSRWNEQF
TRBJ1-1 | TRBV18 | TRBD1 | ASSPLGQGVTEAF
TRBJ1-6 | TRBV5-1 | TRBD1 | ASSRAGGVSPLH
TRBJ1-3 | TRBV7-8 | TRBD1 | ASSLSGTAGNTIY
TRBJ1-2 | TRBV9 | TRBD1 | ASSSDGTGNYGYT
TRBJ2-1 | TRBV27 | . | ASSLYSSRNEQF
TRBJ2-1 | TRBV2 | TRBD1 | ASTPYLFRDRAYNEQF
TRBJ2-7 | TRBV21-1 | . | ASSTDSTSEQY
TRBJ2-2 | TRBV5-8 | . | ASSLVDRLNTGELF
TRBJ2-1 | TRBV27 | TRBD1 | ASLRDRGPLNEQF
TRBJ2-7 | TRBV27 | . | ASSPRLAGVLSYEQY
TRBJ2-1 | TRBV2 | TRBD2 | ASIASGRSYNEQF
TRBJ1-2 | TRBV30 | . | AWSVESHTLYGYT
TRBJ1-2 | TRBV5-4 | TRBD1 | ASSLGFPGQGGYT
TRBJ1-1 | TRBV4-2 | . | ASSPLGGARNTEAF
TRBJ2-3 | TRBV7-3 | TRBD2 | ASSPLGLAGKTDTQY
TRBJ2-5 | TRBV7-2 | . | ASSFGSGEGETQY
TRBJ2-7 | TRBV6-5 | . | ASSNTSLGEQY
TRBJ2-3 | TRBV28 | . | ASSFGSGSTDTQY
TRBJ1-2 | TRBV30 | TRBD1 | AWSDQYRGPGYGYT
TRBJ2-1 | TRBV30 | TRBD2 | AWSPQRGGLYNEQF
TRBJ2-1 | TRBV6-5 | TRBD2 | ASSPGLPYNEQF
TRBJ1-4 | TRBV6-6 | TRBD1 | ASKGKTGNEKLF
TRBJ2-3 | TRBV30 | . | AWSASGDSPTQY
TRBJ1-4 | TRBV19 | . | ASRDLQGRNEKLF
TRBJ2-7 | TRBV5-5 | TRBD2 | ASTPGLAVNSYEQY
TRBJ2-7 | TRBV6-1 | . | ASARSSYEQY
TRBJ2-2 | TRBV2 | TRBD2 | ASSETRRAGRFGLAAGGELF
TRBJ1-2 | TRBV30 | . | AWTGNSLTFGYT
TRBJ1-6 | TRBV5-1 | . | ASSNQQIRNSPLH
TRBJ2-4 | TRBV16 | . | ASSQRTALNIQY
TRBJ1-6 | TRBV7-6 | . | ASSFRDGSPLH
TRBJ2-1 | TRBV7-2 | . | ASSWGVGIINEQF
TRBJ2-4 | TRBV27 | TRBD1 | ASSLCEGSTGPIAKNIQY